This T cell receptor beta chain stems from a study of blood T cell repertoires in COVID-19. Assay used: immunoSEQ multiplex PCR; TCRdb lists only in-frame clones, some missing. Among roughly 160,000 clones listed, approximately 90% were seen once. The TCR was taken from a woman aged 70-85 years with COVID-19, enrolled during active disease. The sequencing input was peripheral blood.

In DNA form, the CDR3 reads TGTGCCAGCAGCCCGGGACTAGCGGGGGGGGAGACCCAGTACTTC. This sequence encodes CASSPGLAGGETQYF. The genes are TRBV3-1 (or the pseudogene TRBV3-2) and TRBJ2-5; 16 bases line up with TRBD2. Germline V lookup: CDR1 LGHDT, CDR2 YNNKEL (reference sequence). The CDR3 has 15 residues. Unmatched junction bases numbered 1, after V lost 4 bases and J lost 5 bases.